Given below is one T cell receptor (beta chain) in context. Its antigen is unknown. Base qualities are not recorded, but no much larger clone differs from it by a single base. The time point label corresponds to: baseline before first vaccination. Samples from vaccinated people were obtained from the UK trials COV001 and COV002, which included a single-blind randomized controlled phase 2/3 trial of AZD1222 (ChAdOx1 nCoV-19) in healthy adults. Trial participant PBMC samples were collected at day 0 and day 28 after the second dose for TCRbeta chain sequencing. There are 12 amino acids in the CDR3, from cysteine to phenylalanine inclusive. CDR3 DNA is the only sequence kept; it has 36 bases, read in frame from the first base. V drops 1 base and J drops 2 bases, leaving 3 bases in between. The germline V gene supplies CDR1 SGDLS and CDR2 YYNGEE. The data are from a study of T cell responses to AZD1222 COVID-19 vaccine (dated by TCRdb to the early 2020s). With respect to the entire study: AZD1222 recipients given second doses at about 4 weeks or at about 12 weeks were pooled, since spike-specific TCR depth and breadth were not found to differ between the two schedules. TCR sequencing covered more than 230 trial participants: 207 given two doses of AZD1222 and approximately 26 given two doses of MenACWY control vaccine. Trial participants were enrolled by age into 18-55, 56-69 and 70-plus year subgroups, with about 150, 27 and 61 TCR-sequenced participants respectively.

The CDR3 regions of human TCRbeta chains were analyzed by immunosequencing. Per the original workflow: Repertoire TCRs were matched against a reference library of SARS-CoV-2-specific TCRs generated with the MIRA antigen-specificity platform. Breadth was defined as the fraction of unique TCRs that were SARS-CoV-2-associated, and depth was defined as the fraction of total T cells that were SARS-CoV-2-associated. Using the MIRA data, each spike-specific TCR was mapped to the spike region that the TCR reacts to and placed in a CD4 or CD8 class. Log10-transformed breadth and depth values were compared by one-way ANOVA with Sidak's multiple comparisons tests. This is the immuneACCESS table as TCRdb keeps it, with only in-frame sequences that have V and J called. A part of the clones is gone; compared with another copy, unresolved V genes explain less than half, and the rest is unexplained. V, J and clone size derive from that table, while D and trimming were established from the DNA sequence. Recorded for this sample are over 80,000 clones; 85% to 90% of them occurred a single time. The ten largest clones capture 31% of the sample.

What the research found in general, with its limitations: Vaccine-associated CD4 TCRs spanned the whole spike protein, with dominant responses in regions 160-218 and 743-854. Participants were mostly white British, with more females than males. The authors suggested clonal diversity may have been underestimated. In the small 56-69-year group, the increase in depth fell short of significance, most likely because of low power. No day 14 peak-response samples were available, so repertoires were characterized only after the peak T cell response. Reportedly, close to half of the unique spike-specific TCRs recognized epitopes lying outside the regions that are mutated in the B.1.351 and B.1.1.7 variants. After two AZD1222 doses, spike-specific TCR breadth and depth were significantly higher than at day 0 and than in MenACWY recipients. Conclusions about previously exposed vaccinees are limited, since just five or six AZD1222 recipients were seropositive for SARS-CoV-2 at baseline.

The rearranged segments are TRBV9 and TRBJ2-5; the D gene assignment is ambiguous. The starting material was peripheral blood, obtained on day 0 of AZD1222 vaccination. This TCR came from an adult in good health. The CDR3 is CASSVSQETQYF. Read as DNA, the sequence is TGTGCCAGCAGCGTATCACAAGAGACCCAGTACTTC.